What follows describes a single TCR beta chain. Method: immunoSEQ multiplex PCR; TCRdb's copy keeps in-frame clones and lacks some. The sample lists more than 300,000 clones; about 89% were seen once. This record comes from a study of blood T cell repertoires in COVID-19. From germline, CDR1 is SGHVS and CDR2 FQNEAQ. The CDR3 spans 14 residues. The ends lost 5 bases at V and 4 bases at J; junction bases unmatched: 4. The source is a middle-aged woman who had been exposed to COVID-19. The chain has TRBV7-8 and TRBJ2-7; 11 nucleotides line up with TRBD2. Sequenced sample: PBMCs or T cells enriched from blood (not recorded which). CDR3 residues: CASSTGTSGYEQYF. As DNA, the CDR3 is TGTGCCAGCAGCACCGGGACTAGCGGTTACGAGCAGTACTTC.